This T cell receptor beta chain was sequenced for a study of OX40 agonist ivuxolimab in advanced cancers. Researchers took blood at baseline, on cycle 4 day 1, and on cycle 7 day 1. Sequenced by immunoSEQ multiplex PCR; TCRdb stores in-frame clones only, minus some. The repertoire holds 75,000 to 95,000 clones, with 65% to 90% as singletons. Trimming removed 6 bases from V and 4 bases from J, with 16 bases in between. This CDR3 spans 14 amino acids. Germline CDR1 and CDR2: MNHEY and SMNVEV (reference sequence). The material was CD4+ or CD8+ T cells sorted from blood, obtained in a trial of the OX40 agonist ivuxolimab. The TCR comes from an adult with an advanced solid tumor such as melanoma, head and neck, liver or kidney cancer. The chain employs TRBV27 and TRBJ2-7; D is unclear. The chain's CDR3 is CASSSIDIAYEQYF. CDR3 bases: TGTGCCAGCAGCAGTATAGACATCGCTTACGAGCAGTACTTC.